The clone carrying this T cell receptor beta chain was seen a single time. Its antigen is not known. The data are from a study of graft-versus-host responses after intestinal transplantation. Across the study: The transplants performed in recipients were multivisceral, liver-intestinal, or isolated intestinal. All of the recipients had induction that used anti-thymocyte globulin, then tacrolimus and steroids for around 3 years. Whole-study results and caveats: Allograft graft-versus-host to host-versus-graft clonal ratios ran high in patients with graft-donor T cell macrochimerism. Circulating GvH clone levels at their peak were associated with HvG declines (early post-transplant).

The method was immunoSEQ multiplex PCR; TCRdb's version includes in-frame clones alone and lacks a portion of them. Of over 55,000 clones listed, 75% to 90% are singletons. The length of the CDR3 is 14 residues. V trimming: 6 bases; J trimming: 1 base; junction bases outside the gene matches: 4. Germline lookup yields CDR1 SGHRS and CDR2 YFSETQ. The clonotype comes from a human donor who was the organ donor for an intestinal transplant. This specimen consisted of unstimulated CD4+ T cells sorted from spleen or lymph node cells, obtained before transplant. This rearrangement joins TRBV5-1 to TRBJ2-3; TRBD2 agrees at 8 bases. The CDR3 is CASTPRGGTDTQYF. In nucleotides, the CDR3 is TGCGCCAGCACCCCGCGGGGGGGCACAGATACGCAGTATTTT.